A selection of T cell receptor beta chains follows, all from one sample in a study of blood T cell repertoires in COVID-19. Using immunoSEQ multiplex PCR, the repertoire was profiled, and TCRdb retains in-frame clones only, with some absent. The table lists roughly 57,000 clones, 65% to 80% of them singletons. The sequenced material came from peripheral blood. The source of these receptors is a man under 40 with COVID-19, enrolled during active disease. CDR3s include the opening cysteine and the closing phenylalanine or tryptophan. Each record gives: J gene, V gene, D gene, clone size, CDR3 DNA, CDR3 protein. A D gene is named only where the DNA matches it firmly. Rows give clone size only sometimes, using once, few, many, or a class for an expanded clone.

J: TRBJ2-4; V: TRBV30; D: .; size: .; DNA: TGTGCCTGGAGTGAGCACAGCGCCAAAAACATTCAGTACTTC; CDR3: CAWSEHSAKNIQYF
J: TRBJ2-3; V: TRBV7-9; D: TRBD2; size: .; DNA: TGTGCCAGCAGCCCAAGACTAGCGGGGGGGGTTGTAGGCACAGATACGCAGTATTTT; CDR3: CASSPRLAGGVVGTDTQYF
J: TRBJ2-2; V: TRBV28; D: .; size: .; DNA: TGTGCCAGCAGAAACGTTTTATGGGGGGCGAACACCGGGGAGCTGTTTTTT; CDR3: CASRNVLWGANTGELFF
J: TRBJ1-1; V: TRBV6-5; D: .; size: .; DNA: TGTGCCAGCAGTTCGTGGTCCGGCACTGAAGCTTTCTTT; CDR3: CASSSWSGTEAFF
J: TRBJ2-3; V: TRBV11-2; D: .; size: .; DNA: TGTGCCAGCGAGCGCTGGGGCACAGATACGCAGTATTTT; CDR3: CASERWGTDTQYF
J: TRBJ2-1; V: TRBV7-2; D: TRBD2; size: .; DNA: TGTGCCAGCAGCCCGGGAGGTTACCTAGAGCAGTTCTTC; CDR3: CASSPGGYLEQFF
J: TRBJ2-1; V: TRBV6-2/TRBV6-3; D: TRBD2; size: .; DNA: TGTGCCAGCAGTTACTCGAGCCTAGCGGCCTACAATGAGCAGTTCTTC; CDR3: CASSYSSLAAYNEQFF
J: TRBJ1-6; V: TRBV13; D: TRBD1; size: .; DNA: TGTGCCAGCAGCTTAGTGTCAGGGGGCTCCTATAATTCACCCCTCCACTTT; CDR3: CASSLVSGGSYNSPLHF
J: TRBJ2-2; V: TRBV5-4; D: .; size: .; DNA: TGTGCCAGCAGCTTCGGGACTCTGGGACGCACCGGGGAGCTGTTTTTT; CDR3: CASSFGTLGRTGELFF
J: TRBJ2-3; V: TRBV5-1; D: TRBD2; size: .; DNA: TGCGCCAGCAGCTTTAGACTAGCGGAACTCCTCGGGACAGATACGCAGTATTTT; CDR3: CASSFRLAELLGTDTQYF
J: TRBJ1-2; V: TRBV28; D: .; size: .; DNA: TGTGCCAGCAGTTTGGGGGGTAGCTATGGCTACACCTTC; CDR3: CASSLGGSYGYTF
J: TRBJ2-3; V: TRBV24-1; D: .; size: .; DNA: TGTGCCACCAGTGAGTCTCTCCCCACAGATACGCAGTATTTT; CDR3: CATSESLPTDTQYF
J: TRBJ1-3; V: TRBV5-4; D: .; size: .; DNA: TGTGCCAGCAGCCTCGGACTGGGAAACACCATATATTTT; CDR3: CASSLGLGNTIYF
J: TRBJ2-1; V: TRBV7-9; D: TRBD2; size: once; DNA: TGTGCCAGCAGCCCACCCTTAGCGGGAGACGTGGCAAATGAGCAGTTCTTC; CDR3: CASSPPLAGDVANEQFF